This T cell receptor beta chain emerged from a study of blood T cell repertoires in COVID-19. The overall study: T cells, B-cell-depleted T cells, or PBMCs supplied cDNA or gDNA.

Sequencing was performed with immunoSEQ multiplex PCR; in TCRdb, only in-frame clones are kept and a portion is missing. Among about 18,000 clones listed, approximately 91% were seen once. Sequencing used peripheral blood. The receptor was derived from a human donor in a cohort sampled during active COVID-19.

As DNA, the CDR3 is TGTGCCAGTAGTCTGCGTGCCCTTACTAGCGGGGGTCGGAGCTCCTACGAGCAGTACTTC. Protein product: CASSLRALTSGGRSSYEQYF. V gene TRBV19 combines with J gene TRBJ2-7; 11 bases fit TRBD2. The CDR3 covers 20 residues. Germline-derived CDR1 and CDR2 are LNHDA and SQIVND (reference sequence). With V trimmed by 5 bases and J by 0 bases, 18 bases remained unmatched.